The 20 T cell receptor beta chains listed next were all sequenced from one sample in a study of technical replicates of blood from several donors (dated by TCRdb to the late 2010s). Library generation was performed with the immunoSEQ multiplex PCR assay. TCRdb provides this immuneACCESS table in a form limited to in-frame rearrangements. Some clones are lacking; in checked studies, under half of them reflect an unresolved V gene, and why the rest are absent is not known. In this sample the table shows 73,000 or so clones, around nine tenths of which occur a single time. Clones ranked in the top ten supply 0.25% of the sample. What was sequenced was T cells isolated from PBMCs. The receptors stem from a human donor in good health.

The chain recombines TRBV5-1 with TRBJ2-3; the D is unclear. V was cut by 0 bases and J by 6 bases, with 5 bases left in between. This CDR3 is built from 12 residues. Germline CDR1 SGHRS, CDR2 YFSETQ. CDR3 region: CASSLATDTQYF. CDR3 sequence (DNA): TGCGCCAGCAGCTTGGCCACTGATACGCAGTATTTT.

This chain joins TRBV5-1 and TRBJ1-2, with D unresolved. V was pared by 4 bases and J by 2 bases, with 9 bases between. In germline, CDR1 is SGHRS, CDR2 YFSETQ. The CDR3 length is 13 residues. In DNA, the CDR3 is TGCGCCAGCAGCCCCGGGGAAAACTATGGCTACACCTTC. Translating gives CASSPGENYGYTF.

This rearrangement joins TRBV2 to TRBJ2-7; no firm D call. The CDR3 sequence is 13 residues long. CDR1 is SNHLY, CDR2 FYNNEI, per germline. V lost 0 bases and J 3 bases, leaving 6 bases between the germline ends. The CDR3 spells CASSEADIYEQYF. The CDR3 bases are TGTGCCAGCAGTGAAGCCGACATCTACGAGCAGTACTTC. The complete variable domain, with remaining parts taken from reference TRBV2 and TRBJ2-7, reads EPEVTQTPSHQVTQMGQEVILRCVPISNHLYFYWYRQILGQKVEFLVSFYNNEISEKSEIFDDQFSVERPDGSNFTLKIRSTKLEDSAMYFCASSEADIYEQYFGPGTRLTVT.

This clone was seen once. The chain joins TRBV11-3 to TRBJ2-5; D is ambiguous. Germline values: CDR1 SGHNT, CDR2 YENEEA. CDR3 length: 15 residues. V lost 1 base to trimming and J lost 4 bases, with 13 bases between them. The chain's CDR3 is CASSLAAGSPETQYF. Here the CDR3 DNA reads TGTGCCAGCAGCTTAGCCGCCGGGTCTCCAGAGACCCAGTACTTC.

The V call is TRBV14, the J call TRBJ2-1; D may be TRBD2 (6 bases). The CDR3 is 16 residues long. V was shortened by 1 base and J by 4 bases, with 14 bases between the two germline ends. The V gene's germline CDR1 is SGHDN and CDR2 FVKESK. In DNA, the CDR3 is TGTGCCAGCAGCCAAGTCAGGCTAGCGATTTACAATGAGCAGTTCTTC. Its protein is CASSQVRLAIYNEQFF.

The V and J genes are TRBV7-9 and TRBJ2-2; unclear D gene. This CDR3 is built from 12 residues. CDR1 is SEHNR and CDR2 is FQNEAQ in the germline V gene (reference sequence). The ends were cut back, 8 bases at V and 4 bases at J, with 8 bases in the middle. Written as DNA, the CDR3 is TGTGCCAGCGGTCCGGTCACCGGGGAGCTGTTTTTT. The encoded protein is CASGPVTGELFF. The full variable domain, rest sourced from reference TRBV7-9 and TRBJ2-2, is DTGVSQNPRHKITKRGQNVTFRCDPISEHNRLYWYRQTLGQGPEFLTYFQNEAQLEKSRLLSDRFSAERPKGSFSTLEIQRTEQGDSAMYLCASGPVTGELFFGEGSRLTVL.

This clone was detected only once. The rearrangement links TRBV4-2 to TRBJ1-4; 7 bases fit TRBD1. V lost 0 bases, J lost 13 bases, and 11 bases stayed unmatched. The CDR3 loop spans 15 amino acids. Germline V gene lookup returns CDR1 LGHNA and CDR2 YNFKEQ. In nucleotides, the CDR3 is TGTGCCAGCAGCCAAGAAAGCCACAGACAGGGAGGACTGTTTTTT. It encodes CASSQESHRQGGLFF.

The gene calls are TRBV6-5 and TRBJ2-1, with 9 bases fitting TRBD2. Germline values: CDR1 MNHEY, CDR2 SVGAGI. V trimming: 4 bases; J trimming: 7 bases; junction bases outside the gene matches: 8. This CDR3 has 15 residues. CDR3 protein: CASSSGGRAGNEQFF. CDR3 in DNA: TGTGCCAGCAGTTCAGGCGGGAGGGCCGGGAATGAGCAGTTCTTC.

This sequence joins TRBV28 and TRBJ2-5; no firm D call. Germline V gives CDR1 MDHEN, CDR2 SYDVKM. The CDR3 totals 13 residues. V was clipped by 6 bases and J by 2 bases, with 10 bases between them. The chain's CDR3 is CASSPPQQETQYF. The CDR3 nucleotides are TGTGCCAGCAGCCCGCCGCAGCAAGAGACCCAGTACTTC.

This chain connects TRBV2 to TRBJ2-1; TRBD2 is a possible D gene (6 bases). This CDR3 comprises 14 residues. The ends were cut back, 8 bases at V and 1 base at J, with 12 bases in the middle. Looked up from germline, CDR1 is SNHLY and CDR2 is FYNNEI. CDR3 bases: TGTGCCAGCTGCCGGGACTCGTCCTACAATGAGCAGTTCTTC. Translated, it gives CASCRDSSYNEQFF.

The chain has TRBV23-1 and TRBJ1-5; 11 bases are a match to TRBD1. TRBV23-1 is placed among ORFs of uncertain function. V was pared by 5 bases and J by 10 bases, with 19 bases of the junction left unmatched. This CDR3 has 18 residues. Here the CDR3 reads CASSSRTGGGIAISPQHF. CDR3 DNA sequence: TGCGCCAGCAGTAGTCGGACAGGGGGCGGAATAGCAATCAGCCCCCAGCATTTT.

V is TRBV6-5 and J is TRBJ2-7, with D unclear. Germline V gives CDR1 MNHEY, CDR2 SVGAGI. Deletions cut 5 bases from V and 2 bases from J, with 10 bases between. This CDR3 has 13 amino acids. The CDR3 nucleotides are TGTGCCAGCAGTCGAGGTGCTACCTACGAGCAGTACTTC. This translates into CASSRGATYEQYF.

This clone was observed a single time. V gene TRBV19 combines with J gene TRBJ1-5; D is unclear. The length of the CDR3 is 14 residues. V dropped 5 bases and J dropped 3 bases, with 11 bases sitting between them. The V gene's germline CDR1 is LNHDA and CDR2 SQIVND (reference sequence). This CDR3 is CASSVRGNNQPQHF. The CDR3 DNA reads TGTGCCAGTAGTGTCAGAGGGAACAATCAGCCCCAGCATTTT.

This clone occurred once. This chain connects TRBV19 to TRBJ2-7; weak D call: TRBD1 (5 bases). This CDR3 is built from 14 residues. The germline V gene has CDR1 LNHDA and CDR2 SQIVND (reference sequence). V was trimmed by 4 bases and J by 4 bases, leaving 14 bases between them. Here the CDR3 DNA reads TGTGCCAGTAGTACCGGTGGGGCAGGTTACGAGCAGTACTTC. Protein product: CASSTGGAGYEQYF.

The chain carries TRBV19 and TRBJ1-2; 7 bases line up with TRBD1. With V trimmed by 6 bases and J by 6 bases, 13 bases remained unmatched. This CDR3 contains 15 residues. The germline CDR1 and CDR2 sequences are LNHDA and SQIVND (reference sequence). The CDR3 DNA reads TGTGCCAGTAGAATTACCGGGACAGCTTCAAATGGCTACACCTTC. As protein: CASRITGTASNGYTF. Variable domain in full (rest from reference TRBV19 and TRBJ1-2): DGGITQSPKYLFRKEGQNVTLSCEQNLNHDAMYWYRQDPGQGLRLIYYSQIVNDFQKGDIAEGYSVSREKKESFPLTVTSAQKNPTAFYLCASRITGTASNGYTFGSGTRLTVV.

The chain couples TRBV5-6 to TRBJ1-1; D call uncertain. Germline V gives CDR1 SGHDT, CDR2 YYEEEE. Trimming stripped 0 bases from V and 1 base from J, with 7 bases between. The CDR3 spans 14 residues. CDR3 in amino acids: CASSLEYRNTEAFF. In DNA, the CDR3 is TGTGCCAGCAGCTTGGAGTACAGGAACACTGAAGCTTTCTTT.

The J gene is TRBJ1-1, the V gene TRBV19; weak D call: TRBD1 (5 bases). The CDR3 has 13 amino acids. Germline values: CDR1 LNHDA, CDR2 SQIVND (reference sequence). Between the trimmed V and J ends, which lost 1 base and 5 bases, there was a span of 8 bases. CDR3 nucleotide sequence: TGTGCCAGTAGTATAGTCGGGGGGACTGAAGCTTTCTTT. Protein sequence: CASSIVGGTEAFF.

This clone was found once. CDR3 loop: CASSPEGGVTNYGYTF. Written as DNA, the CDR3 is TGTGCCAGCAGCCCTGAGGGCGGGGTGACAAACTATGGCTACACCTTC. J is TRBJ1-2 and V is TRBV7-8; unclear D gene. V lost 5 bases, J lost 2 bases, and 18 bases lay in between. CDR1 SGHVS and CDR2 FQNEAQ come from the germline V gene. CDR3 size: 16 residues.

This chain uses TRBV9 with TRBJ1-3; the match to TRBD1 covers 7 bases. This CDR3 has 16 residues. J lost 2 bases, V lost 3 bases, and 8 bases had no gene match. Germline loops: CDR1 SGDLS, CDR2 YYNGEE. This CDR3 is CASSAQTQGAGNTIYF. The CDR3 nucleotides read TGTGCCAGCAGCGCCCAAACTCAGGGGGCTGGAAACACCATATATTTT.

The gene calls are TRBV29-1 and TRBJ2-3; D not certain. Trimming left V 5 bases short and J 6 bases short, with 15 bases between. Germline CDR1 and CDR2: SQVTM and ANQGSEA. CDR3 length: 13 residues. The CDR3 coding sequence is TGCAGCGTTCTCAGTCCCCCCGGGGATACGCAGTATTTT. Translation: CSVLSPPGDTQYF.